Each of the 25 T cell receptor beta chains below was sequenced from the same sample in a study of blood T cell repertoires in COVID-19. Sequencing used immunoSEQ multiplex PCR; TCRdb keeps in-frame clones, though not all of them. This repertoire shows about 240,000 clones, approximately 87% found once; its top ten account for approximately 6.2%. Sample: peripheral blood. The receptors shown here come from a man aged 55 to 69 with acute or convalescent COVID-19.

This chain joins TRBV7-3 and TRBJ2-3; D is undetermined. In germline, CDR1 is SGHTA, CDR2 FQGTGA. This CDR3 has 14 residues. V was trimmed by 5 bases and J by 0 bases, leaving 9 bases between them. CDR3 amino acids: CASSPDGSTDTQYF. The CDR3 DNA reads as TGTGCCAGCAGCCCCGACGGGAGCACAGATACGCAGTATTTT.

This chain joins TRBV11-3 and TRBJ2-1, with D tentatively TRBD1 (6 bases). This CDR3 region has 15 residues. With 0 bases removed from V and 3 bases from J, the gap between germline ends came to 9 bases. Looked up from germline, CDR1 is SGHNT and CDR2 is YENEEA. The CDR3 spells CASSLDEGGYNEQFF. The DNA for the CDR3 is TGTGCCAGCAGCTTAGATGAAGGGGGCTACAATGAGCAGTTCTTC.

This clone was recorded only once. The CDR3 loop is CASSQTNRGTEAFF. The CDR3 DNA is TGTGCCAGCAGCCAAACTAACAGGGGTACTGAAGCTTTCTTT. The V and J genes are TRBV4-2 and TRBJ1-1, with 7 bases aligning to TRBD1. The V gene's germline CDR1 is LGHNA and CDR2 YNFKEQ. There are 14 residues in the CDR3. With V trimmed by 2 bases and J by 5 bases, 5 bases remained unmatched.

CDR3 coding DNA: TGTGCCAGCAGTCAAAGGGTCAGGGAAGCGTGGAATTCACCCCTCCACTTT. It codes for CASSQRVREAWNSPLHF. The V gene is TRBV27, the J gene TRBJ1-6, with D tentatively TRBD1 (5 bases). CDR1 MNHEY and CDR2 SMNVEV come from the germline V gene (reference sequence). The CDR3 is 17 amino acids. Trimming took 5 bases from V and 7 from J, leaving 21 bases between them.

V gene TRBV3-1 (or the pseudogene TRBV3-2) combines with J gene TRBJ1-1; maybe TRBD1 (6 bases). CDR1 is LGHDT and CDR2 is YNNKEL in the germline V gene (reference sequence). V lost 0 bases to trimming and J lost 0 bases, with 17 bases between them. The CDR3 is 18 amino acids. CDR3 loop: CASSQDGRGRRLNTEAFF. As DNA, the CDR3 is TGTGCCAGCAGCCAAGATGGCAGGGGAAGAAGGTTGAACACTGAAGCTTTCTTT.

The rearrangement uses TRBV24-1 and TRBJ2-1, with a possible D match to TRBD2 (6 bases). CDR3 length: 16 amino acids. Germline-derived CDR1 and CDR2 are KGHDR and SFDVKD. The V and J ends lost 5 bases and 2 bases respectively, with 15 bases between them. The CDR3 DNA reads TGTGCCACCAGTGGCCCTGAGCGGGCCACCTACAATGAGCAGTTCTTC. Protein sequence: CATSGPERATYNEQFF.

The chain carries TRBV4-1 and TRBJ2-3; D perhaps matches TRBD2 (6 bases). V dropped 6 bases and J dropped 5 bases, with 12 bases sitting between them. The CDR3 runs to 13 residues. Germline V gene sequence: CDR1 MGHRA, CDR2 YSYEKL. CDR3 sequence: CASSDPGGDTQYF. CDR3 nucleotides: TGCGCCAGCAGTGACCCCGGGGGAGATACGCAGTATTTT.

J is TRBJ2-5 and V is TRBV9, with D maybe TRBD1 (6 bases). Germline values: CDR1 SGDLS, CDR2 YYNGEE. The CDR3 is 15 residues long. V dropped 2 bases and J dropped 5 bases, with 16 bases sitting between them. The CDR3 bases are TGTGCCAGCAGCGTGTTGACAGGAGACGTTGAGACCCAGTACTTC. Amino acids: CASSVLTGDVETQYF.

As for this clone: Mismatch with germline at one junction end may stem from a read error. This sequence joins TRBV7-7 and TRBJ2-2, with D perhaps matching TRBD2 (5 bases). The CDR3 contains 16 residues. Germline lookup yields CDR1 SSHAT and CDR2 FNYEAQ (reference sequence). The CDR3: CASSLGGPANTGELFF. The CDR3 nucleotides read TGTGCTAGCAGCTTAGGAGGCCCCGCGAACACCGGGGAGCTGTTTTTT.

The CDR3 reads CASSLKAGFTGNQPQHF. In nucleotides, the CDR3 is TGTGCCAGCAGTTTGAAGGCGGGGTTTACTGGCAATCAGCCCCAGCATTTT. The chain links TRBV28 to TRBJ1-5; D is undetermined. The CDR3 is made up of 17 amino acids. V lost 3 bases, J lost 2 bases, and 17 bases lay in between. The germline V gene encodes CDR1 MDHEN and CDR2 SYDVKM.

The genes are TRBV7-8 and TRBJ2-2, with 7 bases identical to TRBD1. V gave up 8 bases and J gave up 7 bases; unmatched junction bases: 16. Germline lookup yields CDR1 SGHVS and CDR2 FQNEAQ. CDR3 length: 16 residues. CDR3 in amino acids: CASDDLRGRGNGELFF. DNA for the CDR3: TGTGCCAGCGACGACCTAAGGGGCAGGGGGAACGGGGAGCTGTTTTTT. Together with reference TRBV7-8 and TRBJ2-2, the CDR3 gives the full variable domain: GAGVSQSPRYKVAKRGQDVALRCDPISGHVSLFWYQQALGQGPEFLTYFQNEAQLDKSGLPSDRFFAERPEGSVSTLKIQRTQQEDSAVYLCASDDLRGRGNGELFFGEGSRLTVL.

This sequence joins TRBV7-9 and TRBJ1-1; weak D call: TRBD1 (5 bases). Germline loops: CDR1 SEHNR, CDR2 FQNEAQ (reference sequence). Deletions cut 6 bases from V and 8 bases from J, with 13 bases between. This CDR3 contains 12 residues. CDR3 coding DNA: TGTGCCAGCAGGCCCAAAACAGGAGAAGCTTTCTTT. Protein product: CASRPKTGEAFF.

This clone was counted a few times. This chain uses TRBV4-1 with TRBJ2-7; a weak D match, TRBD2 (5 bases). V was shortened by 0 bases and J by 2 bases, with 11 bases between the two germline ends. From germline, CDR1 is MGHRA and CDR2 YSYEKL. This CDR3 spans 15 amino acids. In DNA form, the CDR3 reads TGCGCCAGCAGCCAAGAGAGAGGGTCTGCCTACGAGCAGTACTTC. It codes for CASSQERGSAYEQYF.

This clone appeared a few times. The rearrangement joins TRBV5-1 to TRBJ2-1; 11 nucleotides agree with TRBD2. This CDR3 comprises 14 residues. V lost 9 bases, J lost 6 bases, and 8 bases stayed unmatched. Germline loops: CDR1 SGHRS, CDR2 YFSETQ. In DNA form, the CDR3 reads TGCGCCACTAAGGGAACTAGCGGGAGCAATGAGCAGTTCTTC. Translated: CATKGTSGSNEQFF.

This clone came up a few times. The rearrangement joins TRBV6-5 to TRBJ1-1, with D maybe TRBD1 (6 bases). The V gene lost 6 bases and the J gene lost 2 bases, with 13 bases spanning the gap. Germline CDR1 reads MNHEY; CDR2 reads SVGAGI. The CDR3 totals 14 residues. In DNA form, the CDR3 reads TGTGCCAGCAGCTGGGGAGGGGGTAACACTGAAGCTTTCTTT. Residues: CASSWGGGNTEAFF.

A single count supports this clone. This chain uses TRBV3-1 (or the pseudogene TRBV3-2) with TRBJ2-3; 8 bases map to TRBD2. CDR3 size: 15 residues. V lost 8 bases, J lost 1 base, and 8 bases stayed unmatched. Looked up from germline, CDR1 is LGHDT and CDR2 is YNNKEL (reference sequence). DNA for the CDR3: TGTGCCAGCGGGGTAGCGGGATTTCGCACAGATACGCAGTATTTT. As protein: CASGVAGFRTDTQYF.

The rearrangement links TRBV11-3 to TRBJ1-3; the D gene is possibly TRBD1 (6 bases). V was clipped by 3 bases and J by 7 bases, with 28 bases between them. CDR3 length: 19 amino acids. Per the germline V gene, CDR1 is SGHNT and CDR2 is YENEEA. CDR3 coding DNA: TGTGCCAGCAGCTTTTCATGGGGGCGCGGAATGGAAAGACGGAACACCATATATTTT. This translates into CASSFSWGRGMERRNTIYF.

V gene TRBV9 combines with J gene TRBJ2-1; D might be TRBD2 (6 bases). Germline V gene data show CDR1 as SGDLS and CDR2 as YYNGEE. CDR3 length: 14 residues. Trimming stripped 0 bases from V and 6 bases from J, with 10 bases between. As DNA, the CDR3 is TGTGCCAGCAGCGTAGCGGGAGTAGCCAATGAGCAGTTCTTC. It translates to CASSVAGVANEQFF.

CDR3 loop: CASSYQGADTEAFF. In DNA, the CDR3 is TGTGCCAGCAGTTACCAGGGGGCGGACACTGAAGCTTTCTTT. The chain links TRBV6-5 to TRBJ1-1; 8 bases fit TRBD1. This CDR3 contains 14 residues. Germline V gene data show CDR1 as MNHEY and CDR2 as SVGAGI. V lost 2 bases to trimming and J lost 3 bases; unmatched junction nucleotides: 2.

The rearrangement joins TRBV9 to TRBJ2-3; TRBD2 agrees at 7 bases. The junction had 12 bases not matched to a gene; V was cut back by 5 bases and J by 3 bases. The CDR3 runs 16 residues. Per germline, CDR1 SGDLS and CDR2 YYNGEE. The CDR3 sequence is CASSINERGITDTQYF. The DNA for the CDR3 is TGTGCCAGCAGTATAAACGAGCGGGGAATAACAGATACGCAGTATTTT.

The chain carries TRBV18 and TRBJ2-1; TRBD1 matches at 7 bases. CDR1 and CDR2 from the germline V gene are KGHSH and LQKENI. The ends lost 3 bases at V and 9 bases at J; junction bases unmatched: 8. This CDR3 has 14 residues. CDR3 amino acids: CASSPPDRVGEQFF. For the CDR3, the DNA is TGTGCCAGCTCACCTCCTGACAGGGTAGGTGAGCAGTTCTTC.

The chain carries TRBV16 and TRBJ2-7, with D tentatively TRBD1 (5 bases). This CDR3 comprises 15 residues. Germline loops: CDR1 KGHSY, CDR2 FQNENV. V was shortened by 4 bases and J by 2 bases, with 15 bases between the two germline ends. CDR3 sequence (DNA): TGTGCCAGCAGCCTCATGACCAGGGTCCCCTACGAGCAGTACTTC. It specifies CASSLMTRVPYEQYF.

The chain carries TRBV18 and TRBJ2-5; maybe TRBD2 (6 bases). V dropped 2 bases and J dropped 11 bases, with 12 bases sitting between them. The CDR3 length is 12 residues. Germline V CDR1 and CDR2: KGHSH, LQKENI. DNA of the CDR3: TGTGCCAGCTCACCATCAGCGGGTGAACAGTACTTC. Translated: CASSPSAGEQYF.

This clone was counted only a few times. This chain connects TRBV4-1 to TRBJ1-4; 8 positions agree with TRBD1. V lost 2 bases to trimming and J lost 3 bases; unmatched junction nucleotides: 11. Germline assignment: CDR1 MGHRA and CDR2 YSYEKL. The CDR3 runs 18 residues. The chain's CDR3 is CASSQRGLGTGANEKLFF. DNA of the CDR3: TGCGCCAGCAGCCAAAGGGGCCTCGGGACAGGTGCTAATGAAAAACTGTTTTTT.

This chain connects TRBV19 to TRBJ1-5; 7 nucleotides align to TRBD1. The CDR3 runs to 14 residues. J gave up 7 bases and V 1 base, and 4 bases lay outside the gene matches. Germline V gives CDR1 LNHDA, CDR2 SQIVND (reference sequence). As DNA, the CDR3 is TGTGCCAGTAGTATAGGACAGGGCCCACAGCCCCAGCATTTT. Amino acid sequence: CASSIGQGPQPQHF.